Detailed here is one T cell receptor (beta chain). The specificity of this receptor is unknown. Qualities for individual bases were not recorded, and no much larger clone is one base off. These data belong to a study of T-cell memory formation after mild COVID-19 (dated by TCRdb to the early 2020s). As for the study more broadly: TCR sequence clusters from the two donors were found to be largely donor specific. In a couple of donors, T-cell clones that expanded and contracted after mild COVID-19 were tracked by sequencing TCRalpha and TCRbeta repertoires over time. The cohort comprised two young, previously healthy adult volunteers, one female and one male.

Ficoll-Paque density gradient centrifugation was the method used to isolate PBMCs. The germline V gene encodes CDR1 SEHNR and CDR2 FQNEAQ (reference sequence). Trimming takes 5 bases off V and 4 bases off J; junction bases not matched to a gene: 8. There are 16 amino acids in the CDR3, from cysteine to phenylalanine inclusive. Only the CDR3 portion is preserved as DNA: 48 bases, with reading frame beginning at the first base. Overall study outcomes, separate from this receptor: Clones that contracted from day 15 to 85 showed balanced CD4/CD8 phenotypes, whereas a second wave of clones that expanded from day 15 to 37 leaned towards CD4+. SARS-CoV-2 specificity of the second-wave clones peaking on day 37 was not confirmed. Some responding clones were detected in pre-infection memory, suggesting pre-existing cross-reactive memory T cells joined the SARS-CoV-2 response. Only a couple of mild cases were covered by the study, and larger cohorts that include severe cases with pre-infection samples were considered necessary. Contracting CD4+ clones turned up mainly in the CM and EM memory subsets, whereas EMRA was where CD8+ clones were enriched.

Sequencing used an Illumina NovaSeq 6000. Using 5'RACE with constant-segment primers, TCRalpha and TCRbeta cDNA libraries were constructed, with sample barcodes and unique molecular identifiers added in the process. RNA was extracted from every sample with Trizol reagent. Libraries were amplified in two PCR steps, with a second sample barcode and Illumina TruSeq adapters added in the second step. Sequencing of libraries was performed on an Illumina NovaSeq with 2 x 150 bp paired-end reads. In the paper's pipeline: Demultiplexing of reads and collapsing into UMI-guided consensus sequences were performed with migec v1.2.7. Using mixcr v2.1.11, UMI consensuses were aligned to TRA and TRB V and J templates and then assembled into clonotypes. A clonotype was counted as expanded or contracted only when both edgeR and NoisET called the clonotype significant, with the noise models trained on biological replicates. For edgeR calls, a false discovery rate-adjusted p below 0.01 and a log2 fold-change threshold of 1 were applied. PCA with hierarchical clustering of max-normalized trajectories of the 1000 most abundant clonotypes was used as exploratory dynamics analysis. Separately sequenced CD4+ and CD8+ repertoires were used to assign the CD4 or CD8 phenotype of responding clones. TCRdb reworked the public reads: Q25 trimming with fastp, MiXCR clone assembly, productive beta chains retained. Every entry covers one CDR3 protein and lists the most common genes and DNA from its rows. These V and J calls derive from TCRdb rather than the authors' analysis. The sample table contains about 130,000 distinct CDR3 sequences; only one count was recorded for roughly 24% of them. Approximately 25% of the sample is in the top ten clones.

The source is an adult woman who had mild COVID-19 (a few samples of this study predate the infection). The sample titles of this study are shuffled in the database, so cell type and time point are left out; the donor was told from shared clones. Sequencing used PBMCs or a T cell subset sorted from them (not recorded which). The chain uses TRBV7-9 and TRBJ1-1, and 12 junctional nucleotides match TRBD1. DNA sequence: TGTGCCAGCAGCCGGGACAGGGGGCTTGAGGTCACTGAAGCTTTCTTT. This is translated as CASSRDRGLEVTEAFF.